This T cell receptor (beta chain) was sequenced for a study of T cells in Graves' hyperthyroidism and ophthalmopathy. For the study at large: Staff took peripheral blood when the initial diagnosis was made, before any treatment began.

This clonotype has a count of ten or more. Hyperthyroidism patients were newly diagnosed, had disease duration under 2 months, and were aged 18 to 65 years. Sample collection date corresponds to first hyperthyroidism diagnosis, prior to any ophthalmopathy symptoms. V gave up 7 bases and J gave up 3 bases, with 12 bases separating them. The CDR3 has 14 amino acids. CDR1 is SNHLY and CDR2 is FYNNEI in the germline V gene. TCR beta CDR3 regions were amplified from RNA. TCR CDR3 regions were first amplified by RT-PCR with HTBI primers. TCRdb reanalysed the multiplex PCR reads using MiXCR and keeps one entry per CDR3 protein. The sample yields under 750,000 distinct CDR3 sequences, under 20% seen once.

The V and J genes are TRBV2 and TRBJ2-2, with D perhaps being TRBD1 or TRBD2 (5 bases each). This receptor was obtained from a woman aged 50 to 60 with Graves' hyperthyroidism that later progressed to Graves' ophthalmopathy. The sequenced sample consisted of blood. The CDR3 DNA is TGTGCCAGCATCAGAATGGGGGACACCGGGGAGCTGTTTTTT. Amino acids: CASIRMGDTGELFF.